This TCR beta chain was identified in a study of blood T cell repertoires in COVID-19 (TCRdb year 2020). Looking at the study overall: Samples covering the acute and convalescent phases of COVID-19 were provided by collaborators in the United States, Italy and Spain. Deeply sampled blood TCRbeta repertoires from subjects exposed to, actively infected with, or recovered from COVID-19 were included in the dataset. The repertoires were made available in a free public database intended to serve as a resource for research on the immune response to SARS-CoV-2. Sample metadata almost always included a de-identified subject ID, COVID-19 status, age in years and sex. The prospective study material was composed of cDNA or gDNA derived from T cells, B-cell-depleted T cells, or PBMCs. Where available, HLA class I and class II types were obtained from metadata supplied by the sample provider rather than from assay-based typing. Samples came from the ongoing ImmuneRACE study (first 160 participants) plus 1,254 subjects from 6 global collaborators.

The immunoSEQ Assay, a bias-controlled multiplex PCR, was used to amplify TCRbeta CDR3 regions from genomic DNA. The original pipeline was this. Nucleated cell counts per sample were estimated from amplification of reference gene primers within the assay. To quantify the absolute abundance of each unique TCRbeta CDR3 rearrangement, sequence reads were collapsed and filtered. For each sample, productive Simpson clonality was calculated by taking the square root of Simpson's diversity index across productive rearrangements. Not all clones reach the TCRdb copy of this immuneACCESS table, which keeps in-frame sequences only. Checked studies attribute under half of the gap to unresolved V genes and leave the rest unexplained. V and J calls and clone size are given by that table; D and trimming were obtained from the DNA. The table for this sample lists approximately 230,000 clones; about nine tenths of them were counted only once. Of the sample, 15% falls within the top ten clones.

The CDR3 holds 15 amino acids from the cysteine to the phenylalanine. The CDR3 DNA has 45 bases and is translated from base 1. V and J lose 4 bases and 5 bases, and a span of 17 bases separates them. The germline V gene specifies SGHVS as CDR1 and FNYEAQ as CDR2. In the prospective study, participants were 18 to 89 years old, resided in about two dozen geographic areas of the United States, and were enrolled through a virtual design. To assign participants to cohorts, the prospective study relied on clinical history that participants themselves reported in a screening survey and a study questionnaire. ImmuneRACE Cohort 3 recovered participants were defined by two consecutive negative NP/OP PCR tests, healthcare professional clearance, or symptom resolution. Mobile phlebotomists in the prospective study collected whole blood, serum and a nasopharyngeal or oropharyngeal swab from every participant. Participants in the prospective study had the option to provide additional blood draws and questionnaires over a roughly two-month period. Before DNA extraction, blood samples from the prospective study were shipped at room temperature or frozen.

This clone was detected only once. Its antigen specificity is not known. Base qualities are not at hand, and no much larger clone is one base apart. The full study reports these points: The quantity of clinical and demographic metadata differed by source and by participant and was supplied without curation.

This TCR derives from a man aged 18 to 30 who had recovered from COVID-19. This chain joins TRBV7-6 to TRBJ1-2, and the D gene may be TRBD1, 6 bases matching. Sequenced: PBMCs or T cells enriched from blood (not recorded which). Read as DNA, the sequence is TGTGCCAGCAGCTCATACGCCGGGGACAAGTATGGCTACACCTTC. Its coded protein is CASSSYAGDKYGYTF.